This TCR beta chain appears in the sequencing data of a study of siplizumab effects on memory and regulatory T cells. Findings and caveats of the study: Suppression by proliferating Tregs derived from siplizumab cultures was not verified.

Trimming left V 6 bases short and J 3 bases short, with 18 bases between. CDR1 is SGHVS and CDR2 is FQNEAQ in the germline V gene. This CDR3 has 15 residues. For this clone: Its antigen is still unknown.

Assayed TCR templates numbered roughly 93,000 for each sample. Method: immunoSEQ multiplex PCR; TCRdb's copy keeps in-frame clones and lacks some. The table lists some 97,000 clones, roughly 94% of them singletons. This chain joins TRBV7-8 and TRBJ2-7; D is perhaps TRBD2 (6 bases). The TCR sequence derives from a human donor in good health. Sequenced material: Tregs sorted from blood. CDR3 protein: CASSPGGPGGYEQYF. CDR3 sequence (DNA): TGTGCCAGCAGTCCCGGGGGTCCGGGCGGCTACGAGCAGTACTTC.